The 18 T cell receptor beta chains presented below share a single source sample, sequenced in a study of cytomegalovirus exposure and HLA in healthy donors. The data were produced by immunoSEQ multiplex PCR, yet TCRdb's version contains in-frame clones alone and is incomplete. The sample yields some 170,000 clones, about nine tenths seen once. The sample was PBMCs. The receptors were gathered from a man between 18 and 29 years old in good health and CMV-seropositive.

V and J are TRBV28 and TRBJ2-7; a possible D gene is TRBD1 (5 bases). The V gene lost 5 bases and the J gene lost 3 bases, with 14 bases spanning the gap. The germline CDR1 and CDR2 sequences are MDHEN and SYDVKM. The CDR3 is 14 residues long. The CDR3 bases are TGTGCCAGCAGTCGCCGACAGCGTAGCTACGAGCAGTACTTC. Protein: CASSRRQRSYEQYF. Complete variable domain (other parts from reference TRBV28 and TRBJ2-7): DVKVTQSSRYLVKRTGEKVFLECVQDMDHENMFWYRQDPGLGLRLIYFSYDVKMKEKGDIPEGYSVSREKKERFSLILESASTNQTSMYLCASSRRQRSYEQYFGPGTRLTVT.

V and J are TRBV27 and TRBJ2-1; 8 bases agree with TRBD2. J lost 2 bases, V lost 7 bases, and 4 bases had no gene match. The CDR3 extends over 14 amino acids. Germline loops: CDR1 MNHEY, CDR2 SMNVEV (reference sequence). The CDR3 nucleotides are TGTGCCAGCACCAACGGGGGGGCCTACAATGAGCAGTTCTTC. Its translation is CASTNGGAYNEQFF.

This chain joins TRBV6-5 and TRBJ2-5, with 11 bases aligning to TRBD1. This CDR3 is built from 16 residues. The trim removed 4 bases at V and 1 base at J, leaving 5 bases unmatched. Germline V lookup: CDR1 MNHEY, CDR2 SVGAGI. CDR3 nucleotides: TGTGCCAGCAGTTCATGGACAGGGGGCTTCCAAGAGACCCAGTACTTC. Its translation: CASSSWTGGFQETQYF.

The chain carries TRBV28 and TRBJ2-1; 9 bases are shared with TRBD2. The germline V gene has CDR1 MDHEN and CDR2 SYDVKM. J lost 4 bases, V lost 5 bases, and 9 bases had no gene match. The length of the CDR3 is 16 residues. In nucleotides, the CDR3 is TGTGCCAGCAGTACCCCGGGACTAGCTCGTTACAATGAGCAGTTCTTC. This translates into CASSTPGLARYNEQFF.

The rearrangement uses TRBV7-9 and TRBJ2-1; 14 bases align to TRBD2. The CDR3 is 17 amino acids. V shed 5 bases and J 0 bases; nucleotides not matched to a gene: 3. Germline V gene lookup returns CDR1 SEHNR and CDR2 FQNEAQ (reference sequence). The CDR3 nucleotides read TGTGCCAGCAGCCAGGGGACTAGCGGGAGCTCCTACAATGAGCAGTTCTTC. This gives the protein CASSQGTSGSSYNEQFF. Full variable domain (outside the CDR3, taken from reference TRBV7-9 and TRBJ2-1): DTGVSQNPRHKITKRGQNVTFRCDPISEHNRLYWYRQTLGQGPEFLTYFQNEAQLEKSRLLSDRFSAERPKGSFSTLEIQRTEQGDSAMYLCASSQGTSGSSYNEQFFGPGTRLTVL.

The V gene is TRBV29-1, the J gene TRBJ2-3, with 7 bases identical to TRBD2. CDR3 length: 14 amino acids. V lost 4 bases, J lost 0 bases, and 4 bases stayed unmatched. Germline lookup yields CDR1 SQVTM and CDR2 ANQGSEA. For the CDR3, the DNA is TGCAGCGTTGTCCAGCGGGAAAGCACAGATACGCAGTATTTT. Amino acid sequence: CSVVQRESTDTQYF.

V and J are TRBV7-8 and TRBJ2-3; the match to TRBD2 covers 7 bases. The CDR3 has 15 residues. Unmatched junction bases numbered 5, after V lost 5 bases and J lost 0 bases. Germline CDR1 and CDR2: SGHVS and FQNEAQ. CDR3 bases: TGTGCCAGCAGCCTTACGGGGGGTAGCACAGATACGCAGTATTTT. This codes for CASSLTGGSTDTQYF.

CDR3 loop: CASSFSSDRRNSPLHF. The CDR3 region has the DNA TGTGCCAGCAGCTTTAGCTCGGACAGAAGGAATTCACCCCTCCACTTT. This chain joins TRBV12-1 and TRBJ1-6; TRBD1 is the table's D call and was not checked against the DNA. TRBV12-1 is deemed a pseudogene. This CDR3 region has 16 residues.

V and J are TRBV6-5 and TRBJ1-1; D may be TRBD1 (5 bases). The V end was cut by 6 bases, the J end by 2 bases, with 10 bases between. CDR3 length: 13 amino acids. Germline assignment: CDR1 MNHEY and CDR2 SVGAGI. The CDR3 spells CASSQGYNTEAFF. The CDR3 coding sequence is TGTGCCAGCAGCCAGGGTTACAACACTGAAGCTTTCTTT.

This rearrangement joins TRBV28 to TRBJ2-3; 7 bases are a match to TRBD1. Germline assignment: CDR1 MDHEN and CDR2 SYDVKM. With V trimmed by 6 bases and J by 4 bases, 7 bases remained unmatched. The CDR3 has 14 amino acids. In DNA form, the CDR3 reads TGTGCCAGCAGACAAACAGGGGACCCAGATACGCAGTATTTT. This sequence encodes CASRQTGDPDTQYF.

V usage is TRBV5-6 and J usage is TRBJ2-1; 7 bases map to TRBD1. Germline V gene sequence: CDR1 SGHDT, CDR2 YYEEEE. Trimming removed 0 bases from V and 7 bases from J; junction bases left unmatched: 13. The CDR3 contains 17 residues. The CDR3 coding sequence is TGTGCCAGCAGCTTGGGTTCACGAAAGACAGGGTTAAATGAGCAGTTCTTC. As protein: CASSLGSRKTGLNEQFF.

The chain couples TRBV11-2 to TRBJ2-7, with a weak D call TRBD2 (6 bases). The V and J ends lost 4 bases and 4 bases respectively, with 11 bases between them. Germline assignment: CDR1 SGHAT and CDR2 FQNNGV. The CDR3 contains 13 residues. The CDR3 reads CASSSGGGYEQYF. The CDR3 DNA is TGTGCCAGCAGCTCCGGGGGTGGATACGAGCAGTACTTC. Variable domain in full (rest from reference TRBV11-2 and TRBJ2-7): EAGVAQSPRYKIIEKRQSVAFWCNPISGHATLYWYQQILGQGPKLLIQFQNNGVVDDSQLPKDRFSAERLKGVDSTLKIQPAKLEDSAVYLCASSSGGGYEQYFGPGTRLTVT.

This rearrangement joins TRBV19 to TRBJ2-1; D is unclear. V was clipped by 4 bases and J by 0 bases, with 7 bases between them. The CDR3 is 14 residues long. Germline values: CDR1 LNHDA, CDR2 SQIVND (reference sequence). Written as DNA, the CDR3 is TGTGCCAGTAGTAGAGGCAGCTCCTACAATGAGCAGTTCTTC. Encoded protein: CASSRGSSYNEQFF. The entire variable domain, with the rest obtained from reference TRBV19 and TRBJ2-1, is as follows: DGGITQSPKYLFRKEGQNVTLSCEQNLNHDAMYWYRQDPGQGLRLIYYSQIVNDFQKGDIAEGYSVSREKKESFPLTVTSAQKNPTAFYLCASSRGSSYNEQFFGPGTRLTVL.

The chain joins TRBV18 to TRBJ2-1; 7 nucleotides align to TRBD1. Losses at the gene ends were 5 bases for V and 5 bases for J; bases not matched to a gene: 3. The CDR3 sequence is 13 residues long. The V gene's germline CDR1 is KGHSH and CDR2 LQKENI. DNA of the CDR3: TGTGCCAGCTCATCTGACAGGGACAATGAGCAGTTCTTC. Amino acids: CASSSDRDNEQFF.

This clone has a handful of counts. The chain uses TRBV5-1 and TRBJ2-7; 8 nucleotides agree with TRBD2. The V and J ends lost 1 base and 0 bases, in that order; junction bases with no gene match: 3. The CDR3 consists of 15 residues. The germline gives CDR1 SGHRS, CDR2 YFSETQ. The CDR3 protein is CASSLTGGSSYEQYF. CDR3 sequence (DNA): TGCGCCAGCAGCTTGACGGGAGGGAGCTCCTACGAGCAGTACTTC.

V gene TRBV5-1 combines with J gene TRBJ1-4, with D perhaps matching TRBD1 (6 bases). The germline gives CDR1 SGHRS, CDR2 YFSETQ. The CDR3 is 14 residues long. Trimming shortened V by 4 bases and J by 8 bases, and 15 bases separated the two germline ends. The CDR3 coding sequence is TGCGCCAGCAGCCCGCAGGGGACGGGGGAAAAACTGTTTTTT. Protein: CASSPQGTGEKLFF.

The chain has TRBV7-9 and TRBJ1-2; D remains ambiguous. The CDR3 extends over 12 amino acids. V lost 2 bases and J lost 8, with 9 bases in between. Germline V gene data show CDR1 as SEHNR and CDR2 as FQNEAQ (reference sequence). The DNA of the CDR3 is TGTGCCAGCAGCTTATCCTCGGGGGGCTACACCTTC. Protein: CASSLSSGGYTF. Together with reference TRBV7-9 and TRBJ1-2, the CDR3 gives the full variable domain: DTGVSQNPRHKITKRGQNVTFRCDPISEHNRLYWYRQTLGQGPEFLTYFQNEAQLEKSRLLSDRFSAERPKGSFSTLEIQRTEQGDSAMYLCASSLSSGGYTFGSGTRLTVV.

There are a few counts of this clone. This chain connects TRBV9 to TRBJ2-7; TRBD2 matches 7 bases. V shed 3 bases, J shed 2 bases, and the junction held 8 bases outside the gene matches. Germline-derived CDR1 and CDR2 are SGDLS and YYNGEE. This CDR3 has 15 residues. The CDR3 is CASSEGGVGTYEQYF. The CDR3 nucleotides are TGTGCCAGCAGCGAGGGAGGGGTGGGGACCTACGAGCAGTACTTC.